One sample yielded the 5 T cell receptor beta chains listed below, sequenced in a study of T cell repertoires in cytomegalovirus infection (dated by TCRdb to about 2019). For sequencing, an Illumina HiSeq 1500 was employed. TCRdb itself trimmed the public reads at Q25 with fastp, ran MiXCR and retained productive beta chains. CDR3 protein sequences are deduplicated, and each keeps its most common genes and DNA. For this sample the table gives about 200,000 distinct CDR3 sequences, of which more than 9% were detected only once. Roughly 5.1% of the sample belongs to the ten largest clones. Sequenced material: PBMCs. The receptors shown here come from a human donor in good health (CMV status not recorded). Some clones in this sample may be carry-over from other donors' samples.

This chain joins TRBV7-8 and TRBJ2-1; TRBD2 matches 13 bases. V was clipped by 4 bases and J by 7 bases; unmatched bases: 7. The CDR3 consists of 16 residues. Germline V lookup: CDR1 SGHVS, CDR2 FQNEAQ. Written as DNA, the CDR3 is TGTGCCAGCAGCTATGAACTAGCGGGGGGGAATAATGAGCAGTTCTTC. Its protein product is CASSYELAGGNNEQFF.

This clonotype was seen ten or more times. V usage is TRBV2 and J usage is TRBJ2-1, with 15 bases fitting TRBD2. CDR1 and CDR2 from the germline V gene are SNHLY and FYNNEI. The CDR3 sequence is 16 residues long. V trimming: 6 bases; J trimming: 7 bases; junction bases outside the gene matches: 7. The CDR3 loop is CASRVGLAGGVNEQFF. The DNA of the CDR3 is TGTGCCAGCAGGGTTGGACTAGCGGGGGGGGTAAATGAGCAGTTCTTC.

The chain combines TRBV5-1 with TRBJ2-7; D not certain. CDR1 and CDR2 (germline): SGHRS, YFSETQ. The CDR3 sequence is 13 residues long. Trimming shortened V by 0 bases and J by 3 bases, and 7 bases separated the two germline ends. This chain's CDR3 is CASSLDINYEQYF. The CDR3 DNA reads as TGCGCCAGCAGCTTGGACATAAACTACGAGCAGTACTTC.

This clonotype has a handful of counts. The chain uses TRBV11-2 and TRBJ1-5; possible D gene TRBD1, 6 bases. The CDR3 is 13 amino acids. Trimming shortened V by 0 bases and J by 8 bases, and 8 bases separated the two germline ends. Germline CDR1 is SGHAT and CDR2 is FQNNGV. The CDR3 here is CASSLDRGKPQHF. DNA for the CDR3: TGTGCCAGCAGCTTAGACAGGGGCAAGCCCCAGCATTTT.

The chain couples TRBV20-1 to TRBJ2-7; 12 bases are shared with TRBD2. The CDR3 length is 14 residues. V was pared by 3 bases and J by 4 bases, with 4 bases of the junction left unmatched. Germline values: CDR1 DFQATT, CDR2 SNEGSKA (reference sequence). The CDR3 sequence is CSARETSGSYEQYF. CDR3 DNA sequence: TGCAGTGCTAGGGAGACTAGCGGGAGTTACGAGCAGTACTTC.